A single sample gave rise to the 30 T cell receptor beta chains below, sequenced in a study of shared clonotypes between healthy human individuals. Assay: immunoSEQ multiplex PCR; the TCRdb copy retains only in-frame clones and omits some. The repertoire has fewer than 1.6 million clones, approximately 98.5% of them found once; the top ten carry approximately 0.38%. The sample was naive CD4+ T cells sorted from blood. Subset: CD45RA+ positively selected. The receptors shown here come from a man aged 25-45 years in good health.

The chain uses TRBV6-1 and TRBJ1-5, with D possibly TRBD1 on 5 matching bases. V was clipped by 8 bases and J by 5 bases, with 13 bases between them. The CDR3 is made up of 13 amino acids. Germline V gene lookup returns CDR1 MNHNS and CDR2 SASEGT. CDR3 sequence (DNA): TGTGCCAGCTGCAGGGCCCACGATCAGCCCCAGCATTTT. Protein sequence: CASCRAHDQPQHF.

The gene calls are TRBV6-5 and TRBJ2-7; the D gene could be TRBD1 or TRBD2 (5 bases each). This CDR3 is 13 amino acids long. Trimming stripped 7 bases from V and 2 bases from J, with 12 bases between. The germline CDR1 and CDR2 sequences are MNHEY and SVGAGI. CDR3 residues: CASKRDRTYEQYF. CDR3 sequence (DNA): TGTGCCAGCAAAAGGGACCGGACCTACGAGCAGTACTTC.

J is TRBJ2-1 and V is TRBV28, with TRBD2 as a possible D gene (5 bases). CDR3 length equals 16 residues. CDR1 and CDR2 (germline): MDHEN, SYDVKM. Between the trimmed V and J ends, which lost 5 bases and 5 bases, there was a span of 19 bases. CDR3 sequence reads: CASSAGLFPTHNEQFF. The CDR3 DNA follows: TGTGCCAGCAGTGCCGGACTCTTCCCAACTCACAATGAGCAGTTCTTC.

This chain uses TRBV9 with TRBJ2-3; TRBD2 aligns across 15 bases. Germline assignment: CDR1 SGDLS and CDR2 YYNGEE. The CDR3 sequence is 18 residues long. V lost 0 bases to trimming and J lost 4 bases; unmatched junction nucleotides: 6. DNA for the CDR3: TGTGCCAGCAGCGTAGATTGGGGACTAGCGGGAGGTTCAGATACGCAGTATTTT. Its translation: CASSVDWGLAGGSDTQYF.

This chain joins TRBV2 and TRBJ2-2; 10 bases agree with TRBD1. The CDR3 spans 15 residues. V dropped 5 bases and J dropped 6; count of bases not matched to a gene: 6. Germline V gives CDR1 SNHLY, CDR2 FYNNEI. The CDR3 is CASSMTGGASGELFF. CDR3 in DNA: TGTGCCAGCAGTATGACAGGGGGCGCTTCCGGGGAGCTGTTTTTT.

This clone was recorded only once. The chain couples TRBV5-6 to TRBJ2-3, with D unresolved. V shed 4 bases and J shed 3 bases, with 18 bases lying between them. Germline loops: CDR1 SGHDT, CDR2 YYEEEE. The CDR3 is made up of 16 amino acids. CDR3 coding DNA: TGTGCCAGCAGCGGGTTAGGGCCTCGTGGTACAGATACGCAGTATTTT. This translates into CASSGLGPRGTDTQYF.

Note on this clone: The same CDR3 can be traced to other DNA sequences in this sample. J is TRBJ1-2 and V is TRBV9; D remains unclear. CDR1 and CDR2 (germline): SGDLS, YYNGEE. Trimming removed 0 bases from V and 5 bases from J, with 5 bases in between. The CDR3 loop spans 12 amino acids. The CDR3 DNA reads TGTGCCAGCAGCGTAGGTCCTTATGGCTACACCTTC. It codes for CASSVGPYGYTF.

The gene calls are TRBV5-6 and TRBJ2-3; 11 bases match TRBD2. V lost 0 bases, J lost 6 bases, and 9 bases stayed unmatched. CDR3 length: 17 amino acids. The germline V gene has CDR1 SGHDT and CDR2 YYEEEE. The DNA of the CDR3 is TGTGCCAGCAGCTTGGCGCCAACTAGCGGGAGATGGGATACGCAGTATTTT. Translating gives CASSLAPTSGRWDTQYF.

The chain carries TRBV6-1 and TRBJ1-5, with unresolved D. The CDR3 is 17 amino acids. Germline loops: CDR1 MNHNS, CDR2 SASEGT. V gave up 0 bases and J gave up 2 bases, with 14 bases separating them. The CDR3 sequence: CASSEARIRSGNQPQHF. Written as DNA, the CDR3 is TGTGCCAGCAGTGAAGCGAGGATCAGATCTGGCAATCAGCCCCAGCATTTT.

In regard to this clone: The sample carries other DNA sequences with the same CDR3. The CDR3 DNA follows: TGTGCCAGCAGCTTGCAGGGGGCTTCCTACGAGCAGTACTTC. This gives the protein CASSLQGASYEQYF. The V gene is TRBV5-4, the J gene TRBJ2-7; 8 bases are a match to TRBD1. CDR1 and CDR2 from the germline V gene are SGHNT and YYREEE (reference sequence). This CDR3 contains 14 residues. Unmatched junction bases numbered 1, after V lost 1 base and J lost 1 base.

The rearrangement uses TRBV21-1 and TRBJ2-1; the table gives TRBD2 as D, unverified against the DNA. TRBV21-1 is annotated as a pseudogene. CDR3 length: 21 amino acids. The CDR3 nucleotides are TGTGCCAGCAGCAAAAGATTAGGACTAGCTTCTATAGAACACTCCTACAATGAGCAGTTCTTC. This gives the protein CASSKRLGLASIEHSYNEQFF.

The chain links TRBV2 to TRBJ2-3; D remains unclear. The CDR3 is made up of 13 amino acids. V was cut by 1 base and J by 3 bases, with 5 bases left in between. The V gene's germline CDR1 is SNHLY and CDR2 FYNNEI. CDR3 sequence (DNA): TGTGCCAGCAGTGAAGGTCAGACAGATACGCAGTATTTT. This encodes CASSEGQTDTQYF.

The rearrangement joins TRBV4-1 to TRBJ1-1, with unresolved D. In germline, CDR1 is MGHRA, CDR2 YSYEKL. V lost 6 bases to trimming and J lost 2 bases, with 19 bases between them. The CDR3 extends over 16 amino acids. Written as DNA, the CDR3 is TGCGCCAGCAGTGGCCCCGGTAAGGTTGGTAACACTGAAGCTTTCTTT. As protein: CASSGPGKVGNTEAFF.

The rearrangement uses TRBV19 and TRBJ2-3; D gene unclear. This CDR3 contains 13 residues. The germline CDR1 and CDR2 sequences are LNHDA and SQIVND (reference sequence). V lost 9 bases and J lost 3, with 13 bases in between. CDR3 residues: CASRTRRTDTQYF. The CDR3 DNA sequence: TGTGCCAGCCGGACGAGGAGAACAGATACGCAGTATTTT.

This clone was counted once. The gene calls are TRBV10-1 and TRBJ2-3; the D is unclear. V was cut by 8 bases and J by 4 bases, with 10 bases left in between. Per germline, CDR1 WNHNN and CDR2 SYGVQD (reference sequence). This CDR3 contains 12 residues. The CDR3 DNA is TGCGCCAGCGGTCTCAGCGCAGATACGCAGTATTTT. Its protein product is CASGLSADTQYF.

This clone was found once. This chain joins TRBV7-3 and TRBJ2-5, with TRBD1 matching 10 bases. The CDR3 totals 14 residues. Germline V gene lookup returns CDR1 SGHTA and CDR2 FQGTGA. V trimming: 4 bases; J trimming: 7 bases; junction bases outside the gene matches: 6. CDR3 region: CASSSTGQGGTQYF. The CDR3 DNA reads TGTGCCAGCAGCTCGACCGGACAGGGGGGGACCCAGTACTTC. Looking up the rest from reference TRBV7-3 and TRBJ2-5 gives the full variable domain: GAGVSQTPSNKVTEKGKYVELRCDPISGHTALYWYRQSLGQGPEFLIYFQGTGAADDSGLPNDRFFAVRPEGSVSTLKIQRTERGDSAVYLCASSSTGQGGTQYFGPGTRLLVL.

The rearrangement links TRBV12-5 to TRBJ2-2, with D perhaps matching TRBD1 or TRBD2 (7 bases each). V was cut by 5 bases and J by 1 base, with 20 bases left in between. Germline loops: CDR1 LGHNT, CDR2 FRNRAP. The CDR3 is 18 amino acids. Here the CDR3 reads CASGQDRVLAENTGELFF. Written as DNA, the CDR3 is TGTGCTAGTGGTCAAGACAGGGTTCTAGCGGAGAACACCGGGGAGCTGTTTTTT.

CDR3 amino acids: CASSSRTPGQGARNEQFF. As DNA, the CDR3 is TGTGCCAGCAGCTCTAGGACACCCGGACAGGGGGCTAGGAATGAGCAGTTCTTC. The rearrangement uses TRBV14 and TRBJ2-1; 11 bases fit TRBD1. J was trimmed by 7 bases and V by 5 bases; bases with no gene match: 16. The germline V gene has CDR1 SGHDN and CDR2 FVKESK. The CDR3 spans 18 residues.

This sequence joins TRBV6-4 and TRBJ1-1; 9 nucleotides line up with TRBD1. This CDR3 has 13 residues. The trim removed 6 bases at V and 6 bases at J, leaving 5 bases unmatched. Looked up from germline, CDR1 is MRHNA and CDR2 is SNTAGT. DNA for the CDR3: TGTGCCAGCAGGAGACAGGGGGAGTCTGAAGCTTTCTTT. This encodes CASRRQGESEAFF.

CDR3 amino acids: CASSLPGTRGSDRAQYF. CDR3 sequence (DNA): TGCGCCAGCAGCTTGCCTGGGACTAGGGGTTCGGATAGGGCGCAGTATTTT. The J gene is TRBJ2-3, the V gene TRBV5-1, with 8 bases that match TRBD2. Germline CDR1 SGHRS, CDR2 YFSETQ. Trimming removed 1 base from V and 10 bases from J; junction bases left unmatched: 17. The CDR3 contains 17 residues. The whole variable domain, filled in from reference TRBV5-1 and TRBJ2-3, reads KAGVTQTPRYLIKTRGQQVTLSCSPISGHRSVSWYQQTPGQGLQFLFEYFSETQRNKGNFPGRFSGRQFSNSRSEMNVSTLELGDSALYLCASSLPGTRGSDRAQYFGPGTRLTVL.

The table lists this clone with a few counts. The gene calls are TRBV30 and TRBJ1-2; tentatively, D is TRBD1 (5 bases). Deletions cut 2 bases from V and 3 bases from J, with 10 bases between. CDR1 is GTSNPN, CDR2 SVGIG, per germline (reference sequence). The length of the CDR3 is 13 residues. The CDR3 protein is CAWSFRADYGYTF. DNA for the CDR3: TGTGCCTGGAGTTTCAGGGCGGACTATGGCTACACCTTC.

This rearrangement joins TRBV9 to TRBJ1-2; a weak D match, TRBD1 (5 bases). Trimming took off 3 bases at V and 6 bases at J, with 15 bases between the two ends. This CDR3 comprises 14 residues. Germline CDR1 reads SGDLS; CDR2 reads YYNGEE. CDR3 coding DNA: TGTGCCAGCAGCGCCCCGGCCCGGGGCGATGGCTACACCTTC. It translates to CASSAPARGDGYTF.

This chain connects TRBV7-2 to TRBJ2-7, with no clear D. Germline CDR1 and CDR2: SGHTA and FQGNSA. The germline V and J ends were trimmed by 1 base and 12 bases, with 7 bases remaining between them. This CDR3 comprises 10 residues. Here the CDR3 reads CASSLGVLYF. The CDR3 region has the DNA TGTGCCAGCAGCTTAGGAGTACTGTACTTC.

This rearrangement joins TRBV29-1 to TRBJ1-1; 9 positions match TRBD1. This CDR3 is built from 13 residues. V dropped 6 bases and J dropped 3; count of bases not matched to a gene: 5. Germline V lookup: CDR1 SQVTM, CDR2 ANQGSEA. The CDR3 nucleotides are TGCAGCGTAACTAGACAGGGGGACACTGAAGCTTTCTTT. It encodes CSVTRQGDTEAFF. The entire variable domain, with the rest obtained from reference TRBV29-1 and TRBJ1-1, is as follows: SAVISQKPSRDICQRGTSLTIQCQVDSQVTMMFWYRQQPGQSLTLIATANQGSEATYESGFVIDKFPISRPNLTFSTLTVSNMSPEDSSIYLCSVTRQGDTEAFFGQGTRLTVV.

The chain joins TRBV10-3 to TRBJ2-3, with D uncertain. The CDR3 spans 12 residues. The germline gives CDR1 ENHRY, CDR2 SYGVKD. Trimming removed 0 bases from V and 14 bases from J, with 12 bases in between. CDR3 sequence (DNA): TGTGCCATCAGTGAGTCGGACCGTCTCTGGTATTTT. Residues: CAISESDRLWYF.

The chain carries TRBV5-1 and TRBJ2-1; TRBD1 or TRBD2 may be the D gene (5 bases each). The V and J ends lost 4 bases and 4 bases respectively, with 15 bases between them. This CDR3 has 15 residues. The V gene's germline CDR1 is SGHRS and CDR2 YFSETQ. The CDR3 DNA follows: TGCGCCAGCAGCGGGGGTGCAGGCCAGTACAATGAGCAGTTCTTC. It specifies CASSGGAGQYNEQFF.

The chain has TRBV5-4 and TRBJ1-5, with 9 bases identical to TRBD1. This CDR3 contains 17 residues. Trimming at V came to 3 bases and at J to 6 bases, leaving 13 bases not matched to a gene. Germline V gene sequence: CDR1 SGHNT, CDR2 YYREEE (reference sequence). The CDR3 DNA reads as TGTGCCAGCAGCTCCAGTCCCGGGACAGGGTTCGGTCAGCCCCAGCATTTT. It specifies CASSSSPGTGFGQPQHF.

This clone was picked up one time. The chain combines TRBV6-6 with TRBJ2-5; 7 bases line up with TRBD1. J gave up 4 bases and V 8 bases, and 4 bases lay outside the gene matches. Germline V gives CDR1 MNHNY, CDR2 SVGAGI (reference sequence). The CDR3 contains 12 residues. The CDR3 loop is CASGAGGETQYF. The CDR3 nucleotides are TGTGCCAGCGGGGCAGGGGGAGAGACCCAGTACTTC.

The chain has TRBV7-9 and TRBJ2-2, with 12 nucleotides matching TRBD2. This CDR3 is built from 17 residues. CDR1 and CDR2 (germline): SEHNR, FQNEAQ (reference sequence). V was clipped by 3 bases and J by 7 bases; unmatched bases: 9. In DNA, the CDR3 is TGTGCCAGCAGCTTTCTTCGACTAGCGGGAGTAGGCGGGGAGCTGTTTTTT. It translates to CASSFLRLAGVGGELFF.

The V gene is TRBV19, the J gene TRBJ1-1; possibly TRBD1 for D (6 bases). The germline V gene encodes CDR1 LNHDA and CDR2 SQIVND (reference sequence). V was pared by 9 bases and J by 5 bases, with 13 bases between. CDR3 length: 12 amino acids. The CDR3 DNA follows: TGTGCCAGCTCACAGGGTTGGACTGAAGCTTTCTTT. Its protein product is CASSQGWTEAFF.